This T cell receptor (beta chain) was sequenced in a study of breast tumors, draining lymph nodes, adjacent tissues. This clonotype was observed a handful of times. Breast cancer patients provided tissue from their axillary draining lymph nodes. V gave up 4 bases and J gave up 3 bases; unmatched junction bases: 4. The CDR3 has 15 amino acids. CDR1 is MNHEY and CDR2 is SVGAGI in the germline V gene. TCRdb itself ran the multiplex PCR reads through MiXCR, one entry per CDR3 protein. The data contain some 150,000 distinct CDR3 sequences, about a fifth of them singletons. The chain is built from TRBV6-5 and TRBJ1-5, with 9 nucleotides matching TRBD1. The material sequenced was axillary lymph node tissue. The receptor was isolated from a female donor with breast cancer. Some clones in this sample may be carry-over from other donors' samples. CDR3 loop: CASSSGQGNNQPQHF. CDR3 nucleotides: TGTGCCAGCAGTTCAGGACAGGGGAACAATCAGCCCCAGCATTTT.